These 17 T cell receptor beta chains were sequenced from one sample in a study of blood T cell repertoires in COVID-19. Some clones are missing from TCRdb's copy, which holds only in-frame ones; the method was immunoSEQ multiplex PCR. This sample has 50,000 to 65,000 clones, with about nine tenths found just once. Input material: peripheral blood. The receptors originated from a woman aged 80 or over with COVID-19, enrolled during active disease.

The chain is built from TRBV30 and TRBJ1-4; 7 bases align to TRBD1. This CDR3 has 15 amino acids. After removal of 3 bases from V and 0 bases from J, the junction contained 4 bases not matched to a gene. The germline V gene encodes CDR1 GTSNPN and CDR2 SVGIG (reference sequence). In nucleotides, the CDR3 is TGTGCCTGGAGGAGAACAGGGGCAACTAATGAAAAACTGTTTTTT. This gives the protein CAWRRTGATNEKLFF.

The chain employs TRBV2 and TRBJ1-2; D gene unclear. V gave up 2 bases and J gave up 4 bases, with 11 bases separating them. The CDR3 has 14 amino acids. The germline V gene encodes CDR1 SNHLY and CDR2 FYNNEI. CDR3: CASSERAEGYGYTF. The CDR3 nucleotides are TGTGCCAGCAGTGAACGTGCGGAGGGCTATGGCTACACCTTC.

This chain links TRBV5-4 with TRBJ2-7; D is uncertain. V was pared by 2 bases and J by 0 bases, with 12 bases between. Germline-derived CDR1 and CDR2 are SGHNT and YYREEE (reference sequence). The CDR3 is 15 amino acids. This CDR3 reads CASSLGTESSYEQYF. CDR3 bases: TGTGCCAGCAGCTTAGGAACAGAGAGCTCCTACGAGCAGTACTTC.

The chain carries TRBV2 and TRBJ2-7, with D uncertain. Germline V gene sequence: CDR1 SNHLY, CDR2 FYNNEI. This CDR3 has 14 amino acids. V was shortened by 4 bases and J by 0 bases, with 10 bases between the two germline ends. The CDR3 DNA sequence: TGTGCCAGCAGTGTAGAAGCCAACTCCTACGAGCAGTACTTC. This gives the protein CASSVEANSYEQYF.

The chain joins TRBV5-1 to TRBJ2-2; 10 nucleotides match TRBD1. CDR1 and CDR2 from the germline V gene are SGHRS and YFSETQ. This CDR3 contains 16 residues. The J segment lost 3 bases and the V segment lost 3 bases, leaving 5 bases of the junction unmatched. The CDR3 is CASSSDRGRDTGELFF. In DNA, the CDR3 is TGCGCCAGCAGCTCTGACAGGGGGCGCGACACCGGGGAGCTGTTTTTT.

V and J are TRBV5-1 and TRBJ1-2, with 10 positions matching TRBD1. Germline CDR1 and CDR2: SGHRS and YFSETQ. This CDR3 has 15 residues. V lost 3 bases and J lost 4; bases outside the gene matches: 6. CDR3 nucleotide sequence: TGCGCCAGCAGCTCCCGGGACAGGGGAAGCTATGGCTACACCTTC. It codes for CASSSRDRGSYGYTF.

The chain combines TRBV28 with TRBJ2-7, with D perhaps TRBD1 (6 bases). The ends were cut back, 6 bases at V and 6 bases at J, with 12 bases in the middle. Germline V gives CDR1 MDHEN, CDR2 SYDVKM. The CDR3 covers 12 residues. CDR3 DNA sequence: TGTGCCAGCAGGGCAGGGGCCGCCGAGCAGTACTTC. It yields the protein CASRAGAAEQYF.

This clone was detected only once. J is TRBJ1-2 and V is TRBV6-6, with D possibly matching TRBD1 (6 bases). Germline V gene sequence: CDR1 MNHNY, CDR2 SVGAGI (reference sequence). V dropped 6 bases and J dropped 0 bases, with 17 bases sitting between them. The CDR3 loop spans 16 amino acids. For the CDR3, the DNA is TGTGCCAGCAGCTCTACCTCCGGGACAACTAACTATGGCTACACCTTC. It encodes CASSSTSGTTNYGYTF.

The V call is TRBV19, the J call TRBJ1-5; 8 bases match TRBD1. CDR3 length equals 17 residues. The V segment lost 6 bases and the J segment 1 base; nucleotides outside the gene matches: 11. CDR1 is LNHDA, CDR2 SQIVND, per germline (reference sequence). CDR3 residues: CASSPRGQGASNQPQHF. The DNA for the CDR3 is TGTGCCAGTAGCCCCCGGGGGCAGGGGGCCAGCAATCAGCCCCAGCATTTT.

The chain recombines TRBV6-5 with TRBJ1-1; TRBD1 is a possible D gene (6 bases). CDR1 is MNHEY, CDR2 SVGAGI, per germline. The length of the CDR3 is 14 residues. Trimming left V 6 bases short and J 6 bases short, with 17 bases between. The CDR3 DNA sequence: TGTGCCAGCAGGCCTGGACAGAATGGCGCTGAAGCTTTCTTT. Translated, it gives CASRPGQNGAEAFF.

In this sample, this clone turned up once. The chain combines TRBV7-8 with TRBJ1-1; D is unresolved. V lost 5 bases and J 0 bases, leaving 13 bases between the germline ends. In germline, CDR1 is SGHVS, CDR2 FQNEAQ. The CDR3 loop spans 15 amino acids. DNA of the CDR3: TGTGCCAGCAGCCCACAACAGAGTATGAACACTGAAGCTTTCTTT. Translation: CASSPQQSMNTEAFF.

This rearrangement joins TRBV6-5 to TRBJ2-2, with D maybe TRBD2 (6 bases). Germline CDR1 MNHEY, CDR2 SVGAGI. CDR3 length: 15 residues. Deletions cut 6 bases from V and 5 bases from J, with 16 bases between. CDR3 sequence (DNA): TGTGCCAGCAGCTTGGGACTCCGGGGGACCGGGGAGCTGTTTTTT. Its protein product is CASSLGLRGTGELFF.

The chain couples TRBV15 to TRBJ2-1; TRBD1 aligns across 7 bases. Germline CDR1 reads LNHNV; CDR2 reads YYDKDF (reference sequence). The V and J ends lost 4 bases and 3 bases, in that order; junction bases with no gene match: 9. This CDR3 has 16 amino acids. DNA for the CDR3: TGTGCCACCAGCACCTCGGACAGGTTTATCTACAATGAGCAGTTCTTC. Amino acid sequence: CATSTSDRFIYNEQFF.

This chain links TRBV19 with TRBJ1-2; perhaps TRBD1 as D (6 bases). CDR1 is LNHDA, CDR2 SQIVND, per germline (reference sequence). The CDR3 is made up of 14 amino acids. The V and J ends lost 1 base and 2 bases respectively, with 8 bases between them. CDR3 sequence: CASSIGQGNYGYTF. The CDR3 bases are TGTGCCAGTAGTATAGGGCAGGGGAACTATGGCTACACCTTC.

The gene calls are TRBV5-4 and TRBJ2-5; 10 nucleotides agree with TRBD1. Germline CDR1 reads SGHNT; CDR2 reads YYREEE (reference sequence). J was trimmed by 5 bases and V by 4 bases; bases with no gene match: 8. CDR3 length equals 15 residues. The CDR3 nucleotides are TGTGCCAGCAGCCCCCAGACAGGGGGCGTGGAGACCCAGTACTTC. Protein product: CASSPQTGGVETQYF.

The chain combines TRBV19 with TRBJ2-3, with D unclear. CDR3 length equals 13 residues. Germline V gives CDR1 LNHDA, CDR2 SQIVND (reference sequence). With 5 bases removed from V and 3 bases from J, the gap between germline ends came to 9 bases. The CDR3 is CASSGGRTDTQYF. The CDR3 DNA reads TGTGCCAGTAGTGGCGGCCGGACAGATACGCAGTATTTT. Variable domain in full (rest from reference TRBV19 and TRBJ2-3): DGGITQSPKYLFRKEGQNVTLSCEQNLNHDAMYWYRQDPGQGLRLIYYSQIVNDFQKGDIAEGYSVSREKKESFPLTVTSAQKNPTAFYLCASSGGRTDTQYFGPGTRLTVL.

This clone has just one count. The chain is built from TRBV3-1 (or the pseudogene TRBV3-2) and TRBJ1-5, with 8 bases matching TRBD1. V dropped 3 bases and J dropped 5; count of bases not matched to a gene: 3. Germline V CDR1 and CDR2: LGHDT, YNNKEL (reference sequence). The CDR3 has 14 amino acids. In DNA form, the CDR3 reads TGTGCCAGCAGCCAGGGGACAGGAGATCAGCCCCAGCATTTT. Translated: CASSQGTGDQPQHF.